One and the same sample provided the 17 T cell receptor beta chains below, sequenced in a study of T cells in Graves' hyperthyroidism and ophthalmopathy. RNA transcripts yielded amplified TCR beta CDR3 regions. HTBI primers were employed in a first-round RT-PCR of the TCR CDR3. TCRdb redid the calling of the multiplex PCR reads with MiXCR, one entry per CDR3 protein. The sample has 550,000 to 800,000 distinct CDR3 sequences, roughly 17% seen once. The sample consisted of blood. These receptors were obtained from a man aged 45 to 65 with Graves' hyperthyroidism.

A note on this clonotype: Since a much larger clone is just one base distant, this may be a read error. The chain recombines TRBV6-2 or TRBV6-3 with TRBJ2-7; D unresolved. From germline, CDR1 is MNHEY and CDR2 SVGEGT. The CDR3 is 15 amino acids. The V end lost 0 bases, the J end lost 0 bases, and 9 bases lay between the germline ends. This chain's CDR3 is CASSYSLYSSYEQYF. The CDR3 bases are TGTGCCAGCAGTTACTCGTTGTACAGCTCCTACGAGCAGTACTTC.

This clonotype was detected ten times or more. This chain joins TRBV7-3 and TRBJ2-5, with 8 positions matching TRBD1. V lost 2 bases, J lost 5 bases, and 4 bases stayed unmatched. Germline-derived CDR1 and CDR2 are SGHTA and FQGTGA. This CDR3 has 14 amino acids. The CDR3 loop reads CASSLQGAGETQYF. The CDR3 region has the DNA TGTGCCAGCAGCTTACAGGGGGCGGGGGAGACCCAGTACTTC.

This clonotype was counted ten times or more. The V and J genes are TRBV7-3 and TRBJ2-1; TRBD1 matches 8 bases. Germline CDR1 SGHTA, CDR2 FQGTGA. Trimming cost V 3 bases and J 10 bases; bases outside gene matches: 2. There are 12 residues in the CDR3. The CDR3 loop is CASSFGQGEQFF. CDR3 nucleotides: TGTGCCAGCAGCTTCGGACAGGGAGAGCAGTTCTTC.

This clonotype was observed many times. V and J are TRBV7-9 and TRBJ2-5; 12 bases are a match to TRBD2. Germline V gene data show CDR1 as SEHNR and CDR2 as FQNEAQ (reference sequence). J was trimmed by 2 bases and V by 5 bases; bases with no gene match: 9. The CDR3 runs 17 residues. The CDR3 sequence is CASSPTSGSPLQETQYF. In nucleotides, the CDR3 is TGTGCCAGCAGCCCGACTAGCGGGAGCCCGCTGCAAGAGACCCAGTACTTC.

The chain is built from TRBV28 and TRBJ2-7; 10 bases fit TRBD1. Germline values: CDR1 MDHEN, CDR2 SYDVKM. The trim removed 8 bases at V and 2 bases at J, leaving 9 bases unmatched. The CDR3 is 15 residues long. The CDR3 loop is CASGRPGQGTYEQYF. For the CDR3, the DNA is TGTGCCAGCGGGAGACCGGGACAGGGGACCTACGAGCAGTACTTC.

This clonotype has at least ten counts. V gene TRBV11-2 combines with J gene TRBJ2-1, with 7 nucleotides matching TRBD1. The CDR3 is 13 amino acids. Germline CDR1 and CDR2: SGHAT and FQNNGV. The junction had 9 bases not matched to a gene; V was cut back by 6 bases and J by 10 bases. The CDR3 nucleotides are TGTGCCAGCAGTTATGACAGGGCTCCCGAGCAGTTCTTC. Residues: CASSYDRAPEQFF.

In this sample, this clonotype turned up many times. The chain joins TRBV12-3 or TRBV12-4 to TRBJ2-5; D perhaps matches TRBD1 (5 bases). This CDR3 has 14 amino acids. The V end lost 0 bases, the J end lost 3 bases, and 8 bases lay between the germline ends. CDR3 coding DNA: TGTGCCAGCAGTTTAGCATTAGGGGAAGAGACCCAGTACTTC. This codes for CASSLALGEETQYF.

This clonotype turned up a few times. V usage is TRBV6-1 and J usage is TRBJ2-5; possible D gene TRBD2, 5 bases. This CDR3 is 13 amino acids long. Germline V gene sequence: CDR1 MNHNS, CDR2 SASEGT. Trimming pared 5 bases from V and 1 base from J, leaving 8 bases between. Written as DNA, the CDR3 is TGTGCCAGCAGTATGGACTCCCAAGAGACCCAGTACTTC. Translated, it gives CASSMDSQETQYF.

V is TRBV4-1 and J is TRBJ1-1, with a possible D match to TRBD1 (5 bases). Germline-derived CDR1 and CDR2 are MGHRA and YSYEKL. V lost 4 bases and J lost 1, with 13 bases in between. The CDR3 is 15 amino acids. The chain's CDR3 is CASSLRAGTNTEAFF. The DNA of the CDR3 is TGCGCCAGCAGCCTGAGGGCTGGGACGAACACTGAAGCTTTCTTT.

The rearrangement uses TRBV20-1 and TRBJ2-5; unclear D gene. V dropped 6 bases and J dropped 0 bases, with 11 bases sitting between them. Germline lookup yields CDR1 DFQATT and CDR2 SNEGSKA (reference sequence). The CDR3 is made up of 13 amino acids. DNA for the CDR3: TGCAGTGCGGAAGGAACTTACCAAGAGACCCAGTACTTC. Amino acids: CSAEGTYQETQYF.

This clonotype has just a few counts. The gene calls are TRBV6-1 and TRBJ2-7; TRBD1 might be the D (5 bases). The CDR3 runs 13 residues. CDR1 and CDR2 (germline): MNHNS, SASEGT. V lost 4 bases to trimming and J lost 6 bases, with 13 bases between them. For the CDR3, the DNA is TGTGCCAGCAGTGCAGTCAGGGCCGTCGAGCAGTACTTC. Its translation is CASSAVRAVEQYF.

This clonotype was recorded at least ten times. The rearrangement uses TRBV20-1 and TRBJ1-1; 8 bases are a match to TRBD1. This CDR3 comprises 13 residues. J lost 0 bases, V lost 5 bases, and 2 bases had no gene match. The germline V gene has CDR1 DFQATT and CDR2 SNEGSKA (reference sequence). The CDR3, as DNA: TGCAGTGCTCTGGACAGGGTGAACACTGAAGCTTTCTTT. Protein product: CSALDRVNTEAFF.

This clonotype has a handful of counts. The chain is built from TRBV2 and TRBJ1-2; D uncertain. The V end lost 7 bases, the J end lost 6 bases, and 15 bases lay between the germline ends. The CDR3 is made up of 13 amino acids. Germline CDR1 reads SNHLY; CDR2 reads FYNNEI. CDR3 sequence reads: CASTAIELNGYTF. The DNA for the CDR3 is TGTGCCAGCACGGCGATCGAATTGAATGGCTACACCTTC.

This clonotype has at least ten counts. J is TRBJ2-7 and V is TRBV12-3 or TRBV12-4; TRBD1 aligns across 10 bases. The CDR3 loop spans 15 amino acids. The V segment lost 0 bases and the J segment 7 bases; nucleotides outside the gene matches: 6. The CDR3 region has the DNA TGTGCCAGCAGTTTAGCGGGGACAGGGGTGTTGGAGCAGTACTTC. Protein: CASSLAGTGVLEQYF.

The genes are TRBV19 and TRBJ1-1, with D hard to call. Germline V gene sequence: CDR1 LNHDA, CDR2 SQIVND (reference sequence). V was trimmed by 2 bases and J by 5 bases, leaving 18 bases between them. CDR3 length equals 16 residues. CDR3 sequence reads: CASSIRPRRWKTEAFF. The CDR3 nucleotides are TGTGCCAGTAGTATAAGGCCTCGGAGGTGGAAGACTGAAGCTTTCTTT.

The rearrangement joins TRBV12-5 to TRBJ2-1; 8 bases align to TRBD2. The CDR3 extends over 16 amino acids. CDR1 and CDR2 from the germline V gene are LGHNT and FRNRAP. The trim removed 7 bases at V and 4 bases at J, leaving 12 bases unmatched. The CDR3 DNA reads TGTGCTAGTGCCCCCCCCGCGGGGGGAGGTTACAATGAGCAGTTCTTC. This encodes CASAPPAGGGYNEQFF.

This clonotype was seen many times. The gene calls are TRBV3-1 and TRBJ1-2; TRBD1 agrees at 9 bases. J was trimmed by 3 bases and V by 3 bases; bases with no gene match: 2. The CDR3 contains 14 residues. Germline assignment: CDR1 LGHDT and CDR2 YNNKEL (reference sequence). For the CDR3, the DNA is TGTGCCAGCAGCCATTGGGACAGGGACTATGGCTACACCTTC. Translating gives CASSHWDRDYGYTF.